The present T cell receptor (beta chain) was sequenced within a study of CD8 T cells in Susac syndrome. Random hexamers served to reverse transcribe roughly 0.5 to 1 ug RNA. Via MiXCR, TCRdb re-called the immunoSEQ multiplex PCR reads, giving one row per CDR3 protein. The top ten hold 0.12% of the sample, which has roughly 200,000 distinct CDR3 sequences, around 94% seen once. Trimming shortened V by 0 bases and J by 5 bases, and 17 bases separated the two germline ends. The CDR3 spans 16 residues. Germline V gives CDR1 SGDLS, CDR2 YYNGEE. The sequence was collected from a human donor with Susac syndrome. The sample comprised CD4+ T cells from PBMCs. The V call is TRBV9, the J call TRBJ2-5; TRBD2 is a possible D gene (6 bases). Here the CDR3 reads CASSVEGRLVFETQYF. The DNA for the CDR3 is TGTGCCAGCAGCGTAGAAGGACGACTAGTCTTTGAGACCCAGTACTTC.